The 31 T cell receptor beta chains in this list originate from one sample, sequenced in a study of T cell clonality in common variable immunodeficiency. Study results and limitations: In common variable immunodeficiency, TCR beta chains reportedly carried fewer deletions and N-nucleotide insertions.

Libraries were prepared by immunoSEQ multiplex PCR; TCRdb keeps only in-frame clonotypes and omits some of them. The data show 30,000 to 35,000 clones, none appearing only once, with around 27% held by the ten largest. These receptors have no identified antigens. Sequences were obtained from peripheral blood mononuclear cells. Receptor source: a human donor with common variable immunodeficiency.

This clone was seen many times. Partial CDR3 DNA: TGTGCCAGCAGCTTGGTTAGCGGGAGCTCCTACGAG. It yields the protein CASSLVSGSSYE. The complete CDR3 sequence is CASSLVSGSSYEQYF. The chain employs TRBV5-6 and TRBJ2-7, with 9 bases aligning to TRBD2. The read comes to an end 3 residues before the CDR3 does, leaving the germline J gene to fill in the end. Germline trimming cut 0 bases from V and 0 bases from J; bases unmatched to any gene: 1. Germline CDR1 SGHDT, CDR2 YYEEEE. CDR3 length equals 15 residues.

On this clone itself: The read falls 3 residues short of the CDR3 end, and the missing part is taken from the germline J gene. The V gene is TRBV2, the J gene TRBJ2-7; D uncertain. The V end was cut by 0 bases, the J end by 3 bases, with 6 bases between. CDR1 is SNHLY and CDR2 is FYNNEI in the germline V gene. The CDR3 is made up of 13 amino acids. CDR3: CASSEAASYEQYF. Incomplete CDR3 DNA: TGTGCCAGCAGTGAAGCGGCTAGCTACGAG.

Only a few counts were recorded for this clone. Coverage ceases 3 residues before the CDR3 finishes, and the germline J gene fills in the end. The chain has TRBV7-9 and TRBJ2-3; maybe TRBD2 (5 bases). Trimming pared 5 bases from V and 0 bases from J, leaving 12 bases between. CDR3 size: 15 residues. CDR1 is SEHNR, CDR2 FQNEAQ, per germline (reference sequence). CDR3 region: CASSPSGFSTDTQYF. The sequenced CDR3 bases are TGTGCCAGCAGCCCGAGCGGATTTAGCACAGATACG. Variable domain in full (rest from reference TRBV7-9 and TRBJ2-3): DTGVSQNPRHKITKRGQNVTFRCDPISEHNRLYWYRQTLGQGPEFLTYFQNEAQLEKSRLLSDRFSAERPKGSFSTLEIQRTEQGDSAMYLCASSPSGFSTDTQYFGPGTRLTVL.

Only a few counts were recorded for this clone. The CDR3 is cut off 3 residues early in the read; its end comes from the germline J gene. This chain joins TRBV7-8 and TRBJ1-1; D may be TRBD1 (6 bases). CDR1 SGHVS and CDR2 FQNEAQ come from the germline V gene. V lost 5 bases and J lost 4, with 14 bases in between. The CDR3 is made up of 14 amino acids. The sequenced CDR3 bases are TGTGCCAGCAGCCCTGACAGGTGGGCCACTGAA. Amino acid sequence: CASSPDRWATE. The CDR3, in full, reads CASSPDRWATEAFF.

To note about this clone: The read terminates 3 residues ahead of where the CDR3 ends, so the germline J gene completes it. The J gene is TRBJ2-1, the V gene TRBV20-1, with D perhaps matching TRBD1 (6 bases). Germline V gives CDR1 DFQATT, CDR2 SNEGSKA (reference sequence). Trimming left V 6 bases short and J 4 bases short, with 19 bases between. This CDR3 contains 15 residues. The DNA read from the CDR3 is TGCAGTGCCGAACTAGGTTGGACAGAATACAATGAG. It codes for CSAELGWTEYNE. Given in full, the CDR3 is CSAELGWTEYNEQFF.

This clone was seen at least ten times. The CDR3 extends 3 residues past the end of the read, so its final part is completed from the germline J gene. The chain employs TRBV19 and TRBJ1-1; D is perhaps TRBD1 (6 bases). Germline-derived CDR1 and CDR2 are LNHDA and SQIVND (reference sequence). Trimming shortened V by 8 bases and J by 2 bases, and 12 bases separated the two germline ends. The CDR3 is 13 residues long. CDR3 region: CASAYRENTEAFF. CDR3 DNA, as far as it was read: TGTGCCAGTGCGTACAGGGAAAACACTGAA.

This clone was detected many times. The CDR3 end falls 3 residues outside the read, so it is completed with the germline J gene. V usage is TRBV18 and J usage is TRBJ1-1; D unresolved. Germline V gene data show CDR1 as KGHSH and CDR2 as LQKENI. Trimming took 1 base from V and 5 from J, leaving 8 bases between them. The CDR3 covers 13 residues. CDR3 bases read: TGTGCCAGCTCACCACAGCGGGAAACTGAA. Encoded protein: CASSPQRETE. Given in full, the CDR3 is CASSPQRETEAFF.

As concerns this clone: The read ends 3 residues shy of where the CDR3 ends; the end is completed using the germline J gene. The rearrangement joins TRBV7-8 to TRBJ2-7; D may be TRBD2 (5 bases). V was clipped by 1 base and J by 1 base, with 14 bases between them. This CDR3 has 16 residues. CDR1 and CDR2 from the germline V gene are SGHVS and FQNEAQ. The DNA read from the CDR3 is TGTGCCAGCAGCTTAGTCCTCGGGGTACAATCCTACGAG. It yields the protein CASSLVLGVQSYE. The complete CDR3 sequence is CASSLVLGVQSYEQYF.

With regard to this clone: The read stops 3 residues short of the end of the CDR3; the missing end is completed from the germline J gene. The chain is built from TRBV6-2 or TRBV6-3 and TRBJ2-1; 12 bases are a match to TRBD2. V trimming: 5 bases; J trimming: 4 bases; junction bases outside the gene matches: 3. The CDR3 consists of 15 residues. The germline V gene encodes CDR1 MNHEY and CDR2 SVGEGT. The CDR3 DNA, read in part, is TGTGCCAGCAGTCTACTAGCGGGGGGATACAATGAG. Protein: CASSLLAGGYNE. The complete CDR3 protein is CASSLLAGGYNEQFF.

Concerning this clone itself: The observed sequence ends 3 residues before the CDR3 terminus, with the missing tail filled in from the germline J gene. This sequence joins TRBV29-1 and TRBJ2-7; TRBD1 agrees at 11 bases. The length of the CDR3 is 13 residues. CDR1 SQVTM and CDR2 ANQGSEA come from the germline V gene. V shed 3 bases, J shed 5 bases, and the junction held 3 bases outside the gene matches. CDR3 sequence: CSVDAGQGDEQYF. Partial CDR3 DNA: TGCAGCGTTGACGCGGGACAGGGGGACGAG.

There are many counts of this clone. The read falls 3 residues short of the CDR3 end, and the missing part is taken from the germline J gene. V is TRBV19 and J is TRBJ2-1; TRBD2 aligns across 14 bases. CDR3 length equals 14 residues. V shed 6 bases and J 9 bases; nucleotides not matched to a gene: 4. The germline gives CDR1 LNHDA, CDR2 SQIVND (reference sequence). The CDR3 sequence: CASSGTSGSGEQFF. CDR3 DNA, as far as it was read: TGTGCCAGTAGCGGGACTAGCGGGAGCGGTGAG.

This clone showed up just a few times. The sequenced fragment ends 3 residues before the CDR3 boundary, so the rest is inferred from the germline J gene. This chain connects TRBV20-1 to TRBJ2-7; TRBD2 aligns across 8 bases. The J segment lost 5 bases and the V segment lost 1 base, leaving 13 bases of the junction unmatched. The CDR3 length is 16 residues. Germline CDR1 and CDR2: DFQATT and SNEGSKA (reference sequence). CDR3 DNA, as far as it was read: TGCAGTGCTAGAGTGGTGGGACTAGTAGGGACCAACGAG. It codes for CSARVVGLVGTNE. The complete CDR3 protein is CSARVVGLVGTNEQYF.

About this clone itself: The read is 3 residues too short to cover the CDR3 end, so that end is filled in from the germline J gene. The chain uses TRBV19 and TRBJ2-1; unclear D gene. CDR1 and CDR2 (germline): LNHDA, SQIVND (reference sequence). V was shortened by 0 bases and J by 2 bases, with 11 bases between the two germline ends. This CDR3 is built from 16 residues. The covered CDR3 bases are TGTGCCAGTAGTATAGATCATGGCCCCCCCTACAATGAG. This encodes CASSIDHGPPYNE. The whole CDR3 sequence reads CASSIDHGPPYNEQFF. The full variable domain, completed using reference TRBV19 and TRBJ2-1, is DGGITQSPKYLFRKEGQNVTLSCEQNLNHDAMYWYRQDPGQGLRLIYYSQIVNDFQKGDIAEGYSVSREKKESFPLTVTSAQKNPTAFYLCASSIDHGPPYNEQFFGPGTRLTVL.

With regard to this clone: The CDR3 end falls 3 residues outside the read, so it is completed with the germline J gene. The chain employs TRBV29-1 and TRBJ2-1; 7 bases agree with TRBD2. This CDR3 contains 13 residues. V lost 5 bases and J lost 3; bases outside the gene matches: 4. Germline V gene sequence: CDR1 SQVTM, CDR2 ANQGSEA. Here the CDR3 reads CSVHLADYNEQFF. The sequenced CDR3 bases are TGCAGCGTTCATCTAGCGGACTACAATGAG.

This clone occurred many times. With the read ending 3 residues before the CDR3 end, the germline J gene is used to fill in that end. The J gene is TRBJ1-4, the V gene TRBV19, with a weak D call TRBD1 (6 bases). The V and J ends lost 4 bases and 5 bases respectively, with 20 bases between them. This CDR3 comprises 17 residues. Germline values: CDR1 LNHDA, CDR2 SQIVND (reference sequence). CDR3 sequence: CASSKVTGGGMNEKLFF. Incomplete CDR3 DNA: TGTGCCAGTAGTAAGGTGACAGGTGGTGGTATGAATGAAAAA.

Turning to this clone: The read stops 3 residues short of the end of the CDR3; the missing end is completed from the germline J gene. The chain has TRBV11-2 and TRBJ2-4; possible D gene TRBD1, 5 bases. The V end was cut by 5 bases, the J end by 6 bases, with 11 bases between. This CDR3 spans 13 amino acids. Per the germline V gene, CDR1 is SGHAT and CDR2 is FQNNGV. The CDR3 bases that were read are TGTGCCAGCAGCATGGACACCATAAACATT. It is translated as CASSMDTINI. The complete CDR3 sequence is CASSMDTINIQYF.

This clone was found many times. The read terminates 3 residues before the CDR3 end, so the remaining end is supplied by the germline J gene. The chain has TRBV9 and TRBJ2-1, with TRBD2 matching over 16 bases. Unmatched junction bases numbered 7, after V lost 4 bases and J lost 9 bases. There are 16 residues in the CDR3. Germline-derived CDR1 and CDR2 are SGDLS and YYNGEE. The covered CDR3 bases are TGTGCCAGCAGCCTACCCGGGACTAGCGGGAGGGGTGAG. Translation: CASSLPGTSGRGE. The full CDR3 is CASSLPGTSGRGEQFF.

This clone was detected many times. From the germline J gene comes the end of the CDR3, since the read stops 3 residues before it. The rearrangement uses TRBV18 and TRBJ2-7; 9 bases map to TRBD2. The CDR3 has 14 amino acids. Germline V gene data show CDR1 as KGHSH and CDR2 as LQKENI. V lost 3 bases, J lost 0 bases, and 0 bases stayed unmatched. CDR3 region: CASSPSGSSYEQYF. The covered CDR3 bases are TGTGCCAGCTCACCTAGCGGGAGCTCCTACGAG.

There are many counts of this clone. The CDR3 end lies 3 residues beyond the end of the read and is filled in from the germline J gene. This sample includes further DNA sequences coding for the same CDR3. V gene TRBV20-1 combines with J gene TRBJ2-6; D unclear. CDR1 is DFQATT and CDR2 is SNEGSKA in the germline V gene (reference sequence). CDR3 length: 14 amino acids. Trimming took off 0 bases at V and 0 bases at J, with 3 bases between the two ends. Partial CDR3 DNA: TGCAGTGCTAGAGAAGGCTCTGGGGCCAACGTC. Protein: CSAREGSGANV. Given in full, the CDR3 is CSAREGSGANVLTF.

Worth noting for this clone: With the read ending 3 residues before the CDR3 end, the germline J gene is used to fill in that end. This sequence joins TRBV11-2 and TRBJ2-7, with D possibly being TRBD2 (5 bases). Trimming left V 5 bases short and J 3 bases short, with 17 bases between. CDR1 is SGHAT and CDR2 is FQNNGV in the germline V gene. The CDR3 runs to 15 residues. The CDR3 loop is CASSPRPRGDYEQYF. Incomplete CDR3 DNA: TGTGCCAGCAGCCCCCGGCCCCGGGGAGACTACGAG.

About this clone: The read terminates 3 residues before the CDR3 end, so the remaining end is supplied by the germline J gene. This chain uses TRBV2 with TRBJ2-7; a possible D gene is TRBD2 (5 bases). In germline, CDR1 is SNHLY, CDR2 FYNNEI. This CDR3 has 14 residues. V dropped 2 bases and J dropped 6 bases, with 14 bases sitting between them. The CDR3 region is CASSENLAAGEQYF. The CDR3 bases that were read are TGTGCCAGCAGTGAAAATCTAGCTGCTGGCGAG.

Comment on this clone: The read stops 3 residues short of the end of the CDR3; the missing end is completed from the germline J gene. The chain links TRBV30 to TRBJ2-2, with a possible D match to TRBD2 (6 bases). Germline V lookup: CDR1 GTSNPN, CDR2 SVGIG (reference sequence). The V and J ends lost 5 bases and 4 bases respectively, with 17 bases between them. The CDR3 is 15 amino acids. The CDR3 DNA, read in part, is TGTGCCTGGGACTCATGGGGAGCGGGCACCGGGGAG. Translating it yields CAWDSWGAGTGE. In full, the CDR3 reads CAWDSWGAGTGELFF.

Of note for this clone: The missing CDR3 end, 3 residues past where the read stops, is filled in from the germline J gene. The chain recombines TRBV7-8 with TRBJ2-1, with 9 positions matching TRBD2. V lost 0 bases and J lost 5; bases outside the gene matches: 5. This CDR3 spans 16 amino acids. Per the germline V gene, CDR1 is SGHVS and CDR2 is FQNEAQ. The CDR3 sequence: CASSLAVVAGDNEQFF. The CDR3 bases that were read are TGTGCCAGCAGCTTAGCAGTCGTAGCGGGAGACAATGAG.

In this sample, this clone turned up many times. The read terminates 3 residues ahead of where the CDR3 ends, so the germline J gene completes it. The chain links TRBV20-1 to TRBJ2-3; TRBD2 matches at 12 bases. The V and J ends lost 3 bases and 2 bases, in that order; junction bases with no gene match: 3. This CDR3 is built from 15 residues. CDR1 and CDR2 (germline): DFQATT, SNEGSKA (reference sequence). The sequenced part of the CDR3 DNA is TGCAGTGCTAGGCTAGCGGGAGGGGTCACAGATACG. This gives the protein CSARLAGGVTDT. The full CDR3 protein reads CSARLAGGVTDTQYF.

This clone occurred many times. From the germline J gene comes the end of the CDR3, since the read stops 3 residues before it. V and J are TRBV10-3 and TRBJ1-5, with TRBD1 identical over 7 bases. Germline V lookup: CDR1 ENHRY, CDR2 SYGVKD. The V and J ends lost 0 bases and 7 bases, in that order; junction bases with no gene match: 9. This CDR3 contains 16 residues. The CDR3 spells CAISESVGGDRQPQHF. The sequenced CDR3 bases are TGTGCCATCAGTGAGTCCGTAGGGGGCGATCGGCAGCCC.

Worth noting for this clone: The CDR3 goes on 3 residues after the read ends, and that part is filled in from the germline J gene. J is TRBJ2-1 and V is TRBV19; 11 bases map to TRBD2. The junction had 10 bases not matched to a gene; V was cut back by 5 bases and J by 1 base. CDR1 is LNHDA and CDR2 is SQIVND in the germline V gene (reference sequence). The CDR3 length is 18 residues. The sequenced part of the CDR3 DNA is TGTGCCAGTAGTGACACTAGCGGGAGATCGAGGTCCTACAATGAG. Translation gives CASSDTSGRSRSYNE. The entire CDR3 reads CASSDTSGRSRSYNEQFF.

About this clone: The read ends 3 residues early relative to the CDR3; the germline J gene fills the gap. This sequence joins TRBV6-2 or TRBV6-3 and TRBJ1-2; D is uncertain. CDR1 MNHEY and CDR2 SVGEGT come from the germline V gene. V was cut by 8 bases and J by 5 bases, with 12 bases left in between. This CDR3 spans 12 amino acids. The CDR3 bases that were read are TGTGCCAGCTCTCGGCCGGGGTATGGC. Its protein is CASSRPGYG. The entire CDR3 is CASSRPGYGYTF.

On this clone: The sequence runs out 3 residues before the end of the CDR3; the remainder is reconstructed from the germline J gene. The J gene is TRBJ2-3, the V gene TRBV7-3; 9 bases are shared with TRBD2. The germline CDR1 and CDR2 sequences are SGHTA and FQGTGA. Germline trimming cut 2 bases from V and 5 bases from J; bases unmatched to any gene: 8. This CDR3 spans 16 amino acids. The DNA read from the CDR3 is TGTGCCAGCAGCTTAGCCGCTAGCGGGATGAGAGATACG. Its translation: CASSLAASGMRDT. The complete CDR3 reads CASSLAASGMRDTQYF.

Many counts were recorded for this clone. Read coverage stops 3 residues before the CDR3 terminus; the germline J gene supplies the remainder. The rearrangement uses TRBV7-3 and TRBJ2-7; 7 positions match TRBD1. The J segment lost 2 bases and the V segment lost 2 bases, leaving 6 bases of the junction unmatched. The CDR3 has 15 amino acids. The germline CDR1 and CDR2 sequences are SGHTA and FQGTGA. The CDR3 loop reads CASSLSAGGTYEQYF. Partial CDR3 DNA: TGTGCCAGCAGCTTATCAGCAGGGGGAACCTACGAG. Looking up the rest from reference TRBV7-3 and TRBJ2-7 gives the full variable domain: GAGVSQTPSNKVTEKGKYVELRCDPISGHTALYWYRQSLGQGPEFLIYFQGTGAADDSGLPNDRFFAVRPEGSVSTLKIQRTERGDSAVYLCASSLSAGGTYEQYFGPGTRLTVT.

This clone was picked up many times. Incomplete CDR3 DNA: TGTGCCAGCAGCTCGTCGACAGGGACGGGGGATACG. This codes for CASSSSTGTGDT. The entire CDR3 is CASSSSTGTGDTQYF. This chain connects TRBV7-9 to TRBJ2-3; 7 positions match TRBD1. Sequencing ends 3 residues short of the CDR3 end; the germline J gene provides the rest. The CDR3 totals 15 residues. The germline CDR1 and CDR2 sequences are SEHNR and FQNEAQ (reference sequence). V dropped 4 bases and J dropped 6; count of bases not matched to a gene: 10.

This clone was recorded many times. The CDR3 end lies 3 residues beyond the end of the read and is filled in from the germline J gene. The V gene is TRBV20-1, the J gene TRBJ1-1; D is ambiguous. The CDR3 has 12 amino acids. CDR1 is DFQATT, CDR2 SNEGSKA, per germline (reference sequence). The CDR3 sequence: CSARNPLLEAFF. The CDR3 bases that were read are TGCAGTGCTAGGAACCCGCTTCTAGAA.